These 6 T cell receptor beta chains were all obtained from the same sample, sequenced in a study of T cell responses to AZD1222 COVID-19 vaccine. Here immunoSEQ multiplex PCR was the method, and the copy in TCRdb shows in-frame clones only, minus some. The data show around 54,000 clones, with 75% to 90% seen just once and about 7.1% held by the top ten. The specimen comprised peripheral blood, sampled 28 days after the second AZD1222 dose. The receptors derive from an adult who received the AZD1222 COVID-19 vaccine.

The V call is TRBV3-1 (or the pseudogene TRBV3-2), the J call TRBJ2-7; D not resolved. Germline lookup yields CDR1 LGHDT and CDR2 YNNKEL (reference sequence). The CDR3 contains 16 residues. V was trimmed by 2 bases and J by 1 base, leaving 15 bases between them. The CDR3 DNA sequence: TGTGCCAGCAGCCAACTCCCGGCAGGCAGTTCCTACGAGCAGTACTTC. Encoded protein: CASSQLPAGSSYEQYF.

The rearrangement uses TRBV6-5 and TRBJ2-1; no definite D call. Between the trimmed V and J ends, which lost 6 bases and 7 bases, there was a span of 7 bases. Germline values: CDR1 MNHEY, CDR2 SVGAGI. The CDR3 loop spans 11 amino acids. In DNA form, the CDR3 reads TGTGCCAGCAGGCTGGGAAATGAGCAGTTCTTC. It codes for CASRLGNEQFF.

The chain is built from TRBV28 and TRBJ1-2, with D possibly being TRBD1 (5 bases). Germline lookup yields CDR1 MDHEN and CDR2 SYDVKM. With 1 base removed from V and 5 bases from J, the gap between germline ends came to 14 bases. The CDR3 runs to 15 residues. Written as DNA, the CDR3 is TGTGCCAGCAGTTTATTAGGGGCAGGATCATATGGCTACACCTTC. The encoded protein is CASSLLGAGSYGYTF.

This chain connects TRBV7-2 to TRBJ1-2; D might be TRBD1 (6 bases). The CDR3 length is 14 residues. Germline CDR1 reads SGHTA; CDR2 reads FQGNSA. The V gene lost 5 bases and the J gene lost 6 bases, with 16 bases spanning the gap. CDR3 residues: CASSEGQGSNGYTF. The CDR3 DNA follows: TGTGCCAGCAGCGAAGGGCAGGGGAGTAATGGCTACACCTTC.

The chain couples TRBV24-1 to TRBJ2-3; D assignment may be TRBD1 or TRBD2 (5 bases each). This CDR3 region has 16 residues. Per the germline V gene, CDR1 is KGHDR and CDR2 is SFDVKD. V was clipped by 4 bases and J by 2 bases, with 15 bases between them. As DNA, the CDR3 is TGTGCCACCAGTGACCAAAACCGGGACCCCACAGATACGCAGTATTTT. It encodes CATSDQNRDPTDTQYF.

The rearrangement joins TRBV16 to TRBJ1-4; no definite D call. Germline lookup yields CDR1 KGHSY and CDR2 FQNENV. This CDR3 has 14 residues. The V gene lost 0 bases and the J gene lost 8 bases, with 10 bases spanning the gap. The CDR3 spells CASSQSRNSEKLFF. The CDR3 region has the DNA TGTGCCAGCAGCCAATCGAGAAACAGCGAAAAACTGTTTTTT.